This entry lists 20 T cell receptor beta chains sequenced from one sample in a study of cytomegalovirus exposure and HLA in healthy donors. Amplification used 60 Vbeta primers and 13 Jbeta primers. TCRdb keeps only in-frame clones here, not all; method: immunoSEQ multiplex PCR. The sample records some 29,000 clones, 35% to 50% being singletons. The sample comprised PBMCs. These receptors were obtained from a woman aged 50 to 60 in good health and CMV-seronegative.

This clone was found a few times. V gene TRBV19 combines with J gene TRBJ2-7; the match to TRBD2 covers 10 bases. The CDR3 sequence is 14 residues long. The V segment lost 4 bases and the J segment 3 bases; nucleotides outside the gene matches: 3. Germline CDR1 and CDR2: LNHDA and SQIVND (reference sequence). CDR3 in amino acids: CASSKSSGSYEQYF. Here the CDR3 DNA reads TGTGCCAGTAGTAAGTCTAGCGGGAGCTACGAGCAGTACTTC.

Concerning this clone: The sample contains more than one DNA sequence encoding this CDR3. V usage is TRBV7-6 and J usage is TRBJ1-5; no reliable D call. Germline V gene sequence: CDR1 SGHVS, CDR2 FNYEAQ. V was cut by 1 base and J by 6 bases, with 7 bases left in between. The CDR3 length is 13 residues. CDR3 bases: TGTGCCAGCAGCTTAGGAGAGGGTCAGCCCCAGCATTTT. Translation: CASSLGEGQPQHF.

The V gene is TRBV4-2, the J gene TRBJ1-2; 8 bases map to TRBD1. The trim removed 1 base at V and 0 bases at J, leaving 4 bases unmatched. This CDR3 spans 16 amino acids. Germline values: CDR1 LGHNA, CDR2 YNFKEQ. The CDR3 reads CASSQADRASNYGYTF. The CDR3 nucleotides are TGTGCCAGCAGCCAAGCGGACAGGGCGTCTAACTATGGCTACACCTTC.

The V call is TRBV10-1, the J call TRBJ1-1; the D is unclear. The V and J ends lost 0 bases and 4 bases respectively, with 9 bases between them. Germline V gene lookup returns CDR1 WNHNN and CDR2 SYGVQD (reference sequence). The CDR3 totals 14 residues. CDR3 in DNA: TGCGCCAGCAGTGAGTCGGGCGCCCGCACTGAAGCTTTCTTT. Protein product: CASSESGARTEAFF.

The sample holds a few counts of this clone. In DNA form, the CDR3 reads TGTGCCAGCAGTAGGGTTACCTTAGCGGGTCCTCAAGAGACCCAGTACTTC. Its protein is CASSRVTLAGPQETQYF. This sequence joins TRBV2 and TRBJ2-5; 7 bases align to TRBD2. The germline gives CDR1 SNHLY, CDR2 FYNNEI. This CDR3 is 17 amino acids long. Trimming at V came to 5 bases and at J to 2 bases, leaving 14 bases not matched to a gene.

The V call is TRBV5-1, the J call TRBJ2-4, with D possibly being TRBD1 (6 bases). Germline CDR1 and CDR2: SGHRS and YFSETQ. V lost 7 bases, J lost 2 bases, and 19 bases lay in between. The CDR3 sequence is 16 residues long. CDR3 residues: CASPLQGRSPKNIQYF. The CDR3 nucleotides read TGCGCCAGCCCCCTACAGGGTCGGTCCCCCAAAAACATTCAGTACTTC.

In this sample, this clone turned up a few times. This rearrangement joins TRBV5-1 to TRBJ2-1, with 8 bases that match TRBD1. This CDR3 is 15 amino acids long. CDR1 SGHRS and CDR2 YFSETQ come from the germline V gene. The V gene end was trimmed by 0 bases and the J gene end by 3 bases; junction bases not matched to a gene: 2. The CDR3 spells CASSLGQGHYNEQFF. CDR3 nucleotide sequence: TGCGCCAGCAGCTTGGGACAGGGGCACTACAATGAGCAGTTCTTC.

The genes are TRBV5-1 and TRBJ1-5; D is ambiguous. Trimming cost V 4 bases and J 0 bases, with 11 bases left between them. The CDR3 spans 15 residues. Germline V CDR1 and CDR2: SGHRS, YFSETQ. For the CDR3, the DNA is TGCGCCAGCAGCCCGGTAGATTTTAGCAATCAGCCCCAGCATTTT. Translating gives CASSPVDFSNQPQHF.

This clone turned up a few times. This chain joins TRBV20-1 and TRBJ2-1; the match to TRBD2 covers 7 bases. The junction had 2 bases not matched to a gene; V was cut back by 8 bases and J by 4 bases. Germline loops: CDR1 DFQATT, CDR2 SNEGSKA (reference sequence). This CDR3 has 11 amino acids. As DNA, the CDR3 is TGCAGTCTAGCGGATTACAATGAGCAGTTCTTC. This encodes CSLADYNEQFF.

Only a few counts were recorded for this clone. The V gene is TRBV7-2, the J gene TRBJ1-5; D perhaps matches TRBD1 (5 bases). The length of the CDR3 is 15 residues. Trimming took 1 base from V and 0 from J, leaving 7 bases between them. Looked up from germline, CDR1 is SGHTA and CDR2 is FQGNSA. The CDR3 loop is CASSLEGYSNQPQHF. In nucleotides, the CDR3 is TGTGCCAGCAGCTTAGAGGGGTATAGCAATCAGCCCCAGCATTTT.

This clone turned up a few times. This chain links TRBV5-1 with TRBJ1-4; D is possibly TRBD1 (6 bases). CDR3 length: 16 amino acids. Germline loops: CDR1 SGHRS, CDR2 YFSETQ. The V end lost 4 bases, the J end lost 2 bases, and 15 bases lay between the germline ends. CDR3 nucleotide sequence: TGCGCCAGCAGCCCCAGGACGGGGGGCACTAATGAAAAACTGTTTTTT. The encoded protein is CASSPRTGGTNEKLFF.

The chain carries TRBV6-1 and TRBJ2-5; possibly TRBD2 for D (7 bases). This CDR3 has 17 residues. Trimming removed 5 bases from V and 1 base from J, with 20 bases in between. CDR1 is MNHNS, CDR2 SASEGT, per germline. This CDR3 reads CASSKGRGPHPQETQYF. The CDR3 DNA reads TGTGCCAGCAGTAAAGGGCGGGGGCCTCACCCCCAAGAGACCCAGTACTTC.

This clone was picked up one time. The chain uses TRBV5-1 and TRBJ1-1, with TRBD1 matching over 7 bases. Germline CDR1 and CDR2: SGHRS and YFSETQ. This CDR3 spans 14 amino acids. Trimming at V came to 3 bases and at J to 5 bases, leaving 7 bases not matched to a gene. CDR3 coding DNA: TGCGCCAGCAGCTCACTATCAGGGGGGACTGAAGCTTTCTTT. It codes for CASSSLSGGTEAFF. Using reference TRBV5-1 and TRBJ1-1 for the parts outside the CDR3, the full variable domain is KAGVTQTPRYLIKTRGQQVTLSCSPISGHRSVSWYQQTPGQGLQFLFEYFSETQRNKGNFPGRFSGRQFSNSRSEMNVSTLELGDSALYLCASSSLSGGTEAFFGQGTRLTVV.

This chain links TRBV5-4 with TRBJ2-3; D uncertain. V lost 1 base to trimming and J lost 1 base, with 7 bases between them. This CDR3 contains 14 residues. Germline V gives CDR1 SGHNT, CDR2 YYREEE (reference sequence). The CDR3 loop is CASSLRQGTDTQYF. The DNA of the CDR3 is TGTGCCAGCAGCTTGAGGCAGGGCACAGATACGCAGTATTTT. The full variable domain, completed using reference TRBV5-4 and TRBJ2-3, is ETGVTQSPTHLIKTRGQQVTLRCSSQSGHNTVSWYQQALGQGPQFIFQYYREEENGRGNFPPRFSGLQFPNYSSELNVNALELDDSALYLCASSLRQGTDTQYFGPGTRLTVL.

In its sample, this clone was seen once. The V call is TRBV6-1, the J call TRBJ2-7; maybe TRBD1 (5 bases). In germline, CDR1 is MNHNS, CDR2 SASEGT. Between the trimmed V and J ends, which lost 6 bases and 4 bases, there was a span of 16 bases. This CDR3 comprises 14 residues. In DNA, the CDR3 is TGTGCCAGCAGAAGAACAGGTTTTGATTACGAGCAGTACTTC. Its translation is CASRRTGFDYEQYF.

The rearrangement joins TRBV5-4 to TRBJ1-2, with 8 nucleotides matching TRBD1. This CDR3 comprises 14 residues. The germline V gene encodes CDR1 SGHNT and CDR2 YYREEE (reference sequence). Trimming removed 4 bases from V and 5 bases from J; junction bases left unmatched: 7. The CDR3 DNA follows: TGTGCCAGCAGCCACTCAGGGGGCGGGTATGGCTACACCTTC. It is translated as CASSHSGGGYGYTF.

The chain links TRBV6-5 to TRBJ2-1; D is perhaps TRBD2 (5 bases). The CDR3 loop spans 16 amino acids. The V and J ends lost 2 bases and 5 bases respectively, with 16 bases between them. CDR1 is MNHEY and CDR2 is SVGAGI in the germline V gene. CDR3 DNA sequence: TGTGCCAGCAGTTACAGAGCGGCCCCCTTTAACAATGAGCAGTTCTTC. Amino acids: CASSYRAAPFNNEQFF.

The V gene is TRBV11-2, the J gene TRBJ2-5; D ambiguous. The CDR3 has 12 amino acids. Trimming took 9 bases from V and 2 from J, leaving 10 bases between them. CDR1 and CDR2 (germline): SGHAT, FQNNGV. The CDR3 spells CASQRIQETQYF. The CDR3 nucleotides are TGTGCCAGTCAGAGGATACAAGAGACCCAGTACTTC.

The rearrangement links TRBV11-2 to TRBJ1-1, with TRBD1 matching over 7 bases. Germline loops: CDR1 SGHAT, CDR2 FQNNGV. Unmatched junction bases numbered 8, after V lost 2 bases and J lost 5 bases. This CDR3 region has 15 residues. This CDR3 is CASSLTDARGTEAFF. For the CDR3, the DNA is TGTGCCAGCAGCTTAACAGATGCCAGGGGGACTGAAGCTTTCTTT.

The J gene is TRBJ2-6, the V gene TRBV5-4; 9 nucleotides match TRBD1. Germline V gives CDR1 SGHNT, CDR2 YYREEE (reference sequence). The CDR3 spans 17 residues. V lost 3 bases and J lost 2; bases outside the gene matches: 6. The CDR3 region has the DNA TGTGCCAGCAGCTCCCCACAGGGGGCTCCTGGGGCCAACGTCCTGACTTTC. Amino acid sequence: CASSSPQGAPGANVLTF.